The rows below give T cell receptor beta chains drawn from one sample of a study of cytomegalovirus exposure and HLA in healthy donors. Method: immunoSEQ multiplex PCR; TCRdb's copy keeps in-frame clones and lacks some. The sample has about 100,000 clones; 75% are singletons. The sample consisted of PBMCs. The receptors come from a man aged 45-65 years in good health and CMV-seronegative. CDR3s include the opening cysteine and the closing phenylalanine or tryptophan. The D gene is left open where the match is weak.

d_call	v_call	j_call	cdr3_aa
.	TRBV15	TRBJ2-7	CATSRGATGSYEQYF
.	TRBV7-9	TRBJ2-3	CASSLGGLANTQYF
.	TRBV1	TRBJ2-1	CTSSQDLTGLPYNEQFF
TRBD1	TRBV7-9	TRBJ2-7	CASSPGQGAQEQYF
TRBD2	TRBV27	TRBJ2-5	CASSLRTSGQETQYF
TRBD1	TRBV7-2	TRBJ2-5	CASSLAQLTGGEETQYF
.	TRBV7-9	TRBJ2-7	CSSSTQLYEQYF
.	TRBV7-9	TRBJ2-3	CASSFGGVDTQYF
.	TRBV6-1	TRBJ2-1	CASSGKGYNEQFF
TRBD1	TRBV5-4	TRBJ2-5	CASSRGTGQETQYF
TRBD1	TRBV15	TRBJ2-3	CATSPGGSTDTQYF
.	TRBV7-9	TRBJ2-1	CASSLEWGDNEQFF
TRBD2	TRBV7-2	TRBJ2-1	CATHTSGISYNEQFF
TRBD1	TRBV4-2	TRBJ2-1	CASSQVSRTGDEFF
TRBD1	TRBV18	TRBJ1-4	CASSPDRATNEKLFF
TRBD1	TRBV9	TRBJ2-2	CASSGQGAGYTGELFF
TRBD2	TRBV28	TRBJ2-5	CASSTNLAGGPGETQYF
TRBD1	TRBV27	TRBJ1-5	CASRRDRRSNQPQHF
.	TRBV28	TRBJ2-7	CASSSPLPRSGYEQYF
.	TRBV6-1	TRBJ2-7	CASSEEGTPYEQYF
.	TRBV30	TRBJ2-2	CAWSVLVVHRGAVF
TRBD1	TRBV29-1	TRBJ1-5	CSVSGGFDERTQHF
TRBD2	TRBV15	TRBJ2-1	CATSTQRGGGGQFF
.	TRBV6-6	TRBJ1-1	CASSPTDQGAFF
.	TRBV6-6	TRBJ2-3	CASSYAASTDTQYF
.	TRBV15	TRBJ2-7	CATSRAGASGYEQYF
TRBD2	TRBV4-3	TRBJ2-3	CASSQAGLADTDTQYF
.	TRBV7-2	TRBJ2-7	CASSLGRFYEQYF
TRBD2	TRBV7-9	TRBJ2-3	CASSSGLAGGPSTDTQYF
.	TRBV11-2	TRBJ2-7	CASSAVRIYEQYF
TRBD1	TRBV19	TRBJ1-4	CASSIDRAVANEKLFF
.	TRBV7-3	TRBJ2-1	CASSPGLGEQFF
.	TRBV19	TRBJ2-7	CASTSDSYEQYF
.	TRBV21-1	TRBJ2-3	CASRIVSTDTQYF
TRBD2	TRBV5-1	TRBJ2-2	CASKPLAGALNTGELFF
.	TRBV19	TRBJ1-3	CASSIKLGRSGNTIYF
.	TRBV11-3	TRBJ1-6	CASSLGREGSPLHF
TRBD1	TRBV9	TRBJ2-1	CASSPGGGRYNEQFF
TRBD2	TRBV15	TRBJ2-7	CATSRGASGYEQYF
.	TRBV28	TRBJ2-5	CASSLDRGETQYF
.	TRBV27	TRBJ2-7	CASTQTKFYGEYEQYF
TRBD1	TRBV7-2	TRBJ1-4	CASSFRTGVGAQEKLFF
TRBD1	TRBV5-1	TRBJ1-1	CASSLGGRTGNTEAFF
.	TRBV30	TRBJ1-1	CAWSPLRGPLNTEAFF
TRBD1	TRBV11-2	TRBJ1-1	CASLRTGGNTEAFF
.	TRBV19	TRBJ1-6	CASSPGLNNSPLHF
.	TRBV29-1	TRBJ2-7	CSVGDYEQYF
TRBD1	TRBV11-2	TRBJ2-7	CACSLGGTGFDEQYF
.	TRBV7-2	TRBJ1-1	CASSLGSNRNTEAFF
.	TRBV20-1	TRBJ2-5	CSVGETQYF
TRBD1	TRBV6-5	TRBJ1-5	CASSLTGAQPQHF
.	TRBV19	TRBJ1-3	CAISAGGRNTIYF
TRBD1	TRBV30	TRBJ2-2	CAWMGQGAGELFF
.	TRBV7-9	TRBJ1-2	CASSPTGVLTF
TRBD2	TRBV30	TRBJ2-1	CAWRSAGGGWEFF
.	TRBV28	TRBJ1-6	CASSLAVSPLHF